This TCR beta chain is drawn from a study of T-cell memory formation after mild COVID-19. This clonotype has just a few counts. From the 5' RACE reads, TCRdb called clonotypes with MiXCR, one entry per CDR3 protein. The sample carries about 360,000 distinct CDR3 sequences, roughly an eighth recorded once. With 3 bases removed from V and 4 bases from J, the gap between germline ends came to 21 bases. CDR3 size: 16 residues. Looked up from germline, CDR1 is DFQATT and CDR2 is SNEGSKA (reference sequence). Sequencing was performed on PBMCs or a T cell subset sorted from them (not recorded which). V is TRBV20-1 and J is TRBJ1-1, with unresolved D. The source is a man between 18 and 35 years old who had mild COVID-19 (a few samples of this study predate the infection). Cell type and time point are not known. The CDR3 DNA reads TGCAGTGCTAGGACGGCAGGTAATACGGAGGGCACTGAAGCTTTCTTT. Translation: CSARTAGNTEGTEAFF.